The 28 T cell receptor beta chains presented below share a single source sample, sequenced in a study of shared clonotypes between healthy human individuals. Measured with immunoSEQ multiplex PCR; TCRdb has only the in-frame clones, and not every one. The repertoire holds 2.3 million or so clones, roughly 93% seen once, with 0.35% to 0.45% in the top ten. The source material was naive CD4+ T cells from PBMCs. As to subset: CD45RA+ positively selected. Receptors were obtained from a man in his late teens or twenties in good health. Some clones in this sample may be carry-over from other donors' samples.

This clone was observed once. This chain joins TRBV6-6 and TRBJ2-2; TRBD1 matches at 9 bases. J was trimmed by 3 bases and V by 6 bases; bases with no gene match: 5. CDR3 size: 15 residues. The germline V gene encodes CDR1 MNHNY and CDR2 SVGAGI (reference sequence). The CDR3 region is CASRPWDRDTGELFF. The CDR3 coding sequence is TGTGCCAGCAGACCTTGGGACAGGGACACCGGGGAGCTGTTTTTT.

The chain uses TRBV27 and TRBJ1-1; D is perhaps TRBD1 (5 bases). Germline V gene lookup returns CDR1 MNHEY and CDR2 SMNVEV (reference sequence). V was clipped by 2 bases and J by 1 base, with 11 bases between them. The CDR3 extends over 15 amino acids. CDR3 sequence reads: CASSLRGAKNTEAFF. Here the CDR3 DNA reads TGTGCCAGCAGTTTACGTGGGGCTAAGAACACTGAAGCTTTCTTT.

The chain combines TRBV21-1 with TRBJ2-7; no check of the table's D call, TRBD1, against the DNA was made. TRBV21-1 is termed a pseudogene. The length of the CDR3 is 13 residues. Written as DNA, the CDR3 is TGTGCCAGCAGCAAAGTTAGGAGGACAGTGAAGTACTTC. This gives the protein CASSKVRRTVKYF.

The gene calls are TRBV6-6 and TRBJ2-7, with D possibly being TRBD2 (5 bases). V gave up 2 bases and J gave up 5 bases, with 7 bases separating them. Per germline, CDR1 MNHNY and CDR2 SVGAGI (reference sequence). The CDR3 totals 12 residues. The CDR3 is CASSYGRDEQYF. In DNA form, the CDR3 reads TGTGCCAGCAGTTACGGGCGGGACGAGCAGTACTTC.

The chain joins TRBV5-1 to TRBJ2-7; D is undetermined. The CDR3 is 16 amino acids. Germline loops: CDR1 SGHRS, CDR2 YFSETQ. Trimming pared 1 base from V and 0 bases from J, leaving 14 bases between. The DNA of the CDR3 is TGCGCCAGCAGCTTGTCCCCCCGGACGGACTCCTACGAGCAGTACTTC. As protein: CASSLSPRTDSYEQYF.

This clone was recorded only once. The V and J genes are TRBV30 and TRBJ2-3; D unresolved. The V and J ends lost 4 bases and 2 bases respectively, with 13 bases between them. The CDR3 length is 14 residues. CDR1 and CDR2 from the germline V gene are GTSNPN and SVGIG (reference sequence). In DNA form, the CDR3 reads TGTGCCTGGAAAACACTCGGCCTCACAGATACGCAGTATTTT. It encodes CAWKTLGLTDTQYF.

The chain is built from TRBV6-5 and TRBJ2-1, with 7 bases fitting TRBD1. CDR3 length: 15 residues. The J segment lost 1 base and the V segment lost 4 bases, leaving 4 bases of the junction unmatched. CDR1 and CDR2 from the germline V gene are MNHEY and SVGAGI. CDR3 nucleotide sequence: TGTGCCAGCAGTTCGACAGGGTTTTCCTACAATGAGCAGTTCTTC. Its protein product is CASSSTGFSYNEQFF.

V and J are TRBV6-5 and TRBJ1-5, with 10 bases fitting TRBD1. CDR1 is MNHEY and CDR2 is SVGAGI in the germline V gene. Losses at the gene ends were 5 bases for V and 7 bases for J; bases not matched to a gene: 8. CDR3 length: 15 amino acids. CDR3 sequence (DNA): TGTGCCAGCAGTAGATCGGGACAGGGGAACCAGCCCCAGCATTTT. Translation gives CASSRSGQGNQPQHF.

A remark on this clone: Distinct nucleotide sequences in the sample also encode this CDR3. V gene TRBV5-1 combines with J gene TRBJ2-2; tentatively, D is TRBD1 (6 bases). This CDR3 spans 14 amino acids. Trimming took off 1 base at V and 3 bases at J, with 7 bases between the two ends. Germline V CDR1 and CDR2: SGHRS, YFSETQ. In nucleotides, the CDR3 is TGCGCCAGCAGCTTGTCAGGGGACACCGGGGAGCTGTTTTTT. Amino acid sequence: CASSLSGDTGELFF.

The CDR3 reads CASSRTSGRYSDTQYF. DNA for the CDR3: TGTGCCAGCAGCCGGACTAGCGGGAGATATAGCGATACGCAGTATTTT. The chain recombines TRBV7-3 with TRBJ2-3; the match to TRBD2 covers 13 bases. CDR3 length: 16 residues. Germline assignment: CDR1 SGHTA and CDR2 FQGTGA. The V segment lost 5 bases and the J segment 6 bases; nucleotides outside the gene matches: 8.

The chain joins TRBV2 to TRBJ2-1; 13 bases match TRBD2. After removal of 7 bases from V and 0 bases from J, the junction contained 12 bases not matched to a gene. Germline CDR1 reads SNHLY; CDR2 reads FYNNEI. This CDR3 region has 19 residues. The CDR3 here is CASIRGTSGIKSSYNEQFF. The CDR3 region has the DNA TGTGCCAGCATCAGGGGGACTAGCGGGATAAAGAGCTCCTACAATGAGCAGTTCTTC.

The chain combines TRBV5-1 with TRBJ2-3; perhaps TRBD2 as D (6 bases). The CDR3 runs 15 residues. V was shortened by 4 bases and J by 5 bases, with 17 bases between the two germline ends. Germline V CDR1 and CDR2: SGHRS, YFSETQ. CDR3 sequence: CASSPGLVTVDTQYF. As DNA, the CDR3 is TGCGCCAGCAGCCCGGGACTCGTAACCGTAGATACGCAGTATTTT.

J is TRBJ2-7 and V is TRBV5-4, with 11 positions matching TRBD1. Germline lookup yields CDR1 SGHNT and CDR2 YYREEE (reference sequence). The ends lost 5 bases at V and 7 bases at J; junction bases unmatched: 14. The CDR3 consists of 16 residues. CDR3 protein: CASREWGTGGSREQYF. Written as DNA, the CDR3 is TGTGCCAGCAGAGAGTGGGGGACAGGGGGATCTAGAGAGCAGTACTTC.

The chain links TRBV6-6 to TRBJ2-7; a weak D match, TRBD2 (7 bases). The germline CDR1 and CDR2 sequences are MNHNY and SVGAGI (reference sequence). This CDR3 region has 15 residues. Trimming stripped 0 bases from V and 5 bases from J, with 14 bases between. CDR3: CASSYSRGRPDEQYF. The CDR3 nucleotides read TGTGCCAGCAGTTACTCGCGGGGGCGACCCGACGAGCAGTACTTC.

The chain carries TRBV7-8 and TRBJ1-1; D gene uncertain. CDR1 and CDR2 (germline): SGHVS, FQNEAQ. This CDR3 spans 14 amino acids. Trimming took 3 bases from V and 1 from J, leaving 9 bases between them. The CDR3 region is CASSFGLSNTEAFF. CDR3 DNA: TGTGCCAGCAGCTTTGGCCTTTCGAACACTGAAGCTTTCTTT.

The J gene is TRBJ2-1, the V gene TRBV5-1, with 12 bases matching TRBD2. V lost 1 base, J lost 8 bases, and 4 bases stayed unmatched. Per the germline V gene, CDR1 is SGHRS and CDR2 is YFSETQ. The CDR3 length is 15 residues. DNA for the CDR3: TGCGCCAGCAGCTTGCTCTCTAGCGGGAGGGATGAGCAGTTCTTC. It is translated as CASSLLSSGRDEQFF.

J is TRBJ2-1 and V is TRBV18, with no clear D. The CDR3 extends over 16 amino acids. The germline V gene encodes CDR1 KGHSH and CDR2 LQKENI. V lost 3 bases to trimming and J lost 2 bases, with 14 bases between them. CDR3 DNA: TGTGCCAGCTCACCCTCCGTTTTCAGAACCTACAATGAGCAGTTCTTC. Its translation: CASSPSVFRTYNEQFF.

The V gene is TRBV5-4, the J gene TRBJ2-3; 7 nucleotides match TRBD2. The CDR3 spans 16 residues. Germline-derived CDR1 and CDR2 are SGHNT and YYREEE (reference sequence). V trimming: 0 bases; J trimming: 0 bases; junction bases outside the gene matches: 4. The CDR3, as DNA: TGTGCCAGCAGCTTGGGGCTAGCGGATAGCACAGATACGCAGTATTTT. Protein sequence: CASSLGLADSTDTQYF.

V and J are TRBV5-6 and TRBJ2-2; D not resolved. Germline-derived CDR1 and CDR2 are SGHDT and YYEEEE. CDR3 length: 15 amino acids. Trimming removed 2 bases from V and 2 bases from J, with 10 bases in between. CDR3 residues: CASSFGRPNTGELFF. The CDR3 DNA reads TGTGCCAGCAGCTTTGGCCGTCCCAACACCGGGGAGCTGTTTTTT.

This clone was seen once. This chain links TRBV18 with TRBJ1-4; a possible D gene is TRBD1 (5 bases). Germline V gene data show CDR1 as KGHSH and CDR2 as LQKENI. Trimming removed 2 bases at V and 7 bases at J, with 17 bases between. This CDR3 comprises 16 residues. Written as DNA, the CDR3 is TGTGCCAGCTCACCAGGCCAGGGAAATAGCGGTGAAAAACTGTTTTTT. As protein: CASSPGQGNSGEKLFF.

The chain has TRBV28 and TRBJ1-1; possibly TRBD1 for D (6 bases). In germline, CDR1 is MDHEN, CDR2 SYDVKM. V shed 6 bases and J shed 1 base, with 12 bases lying between them. The CDR3 runs 14 residues. As DNA, the CDR3 is TGTGCCAGCAGGCGGGACACCAAGAACACTGAAGCTTTCTTT. Residues: CASRRDTKNTEAFF.

This clone appeared once. The chain has TRBV6-5 and TRBJ2-7; D is uncertain. Germline lookup yields CDR1 MNHEY and CDR2 SVGAGI. Trimming took off 8 bases at V and 1 base at J, with 15 bases between the two ends. This CDR3 has 14 amino acids. The CDR3 is CASGTVRNSYEQYF. CDR3 bases: TGTGCCAGCGGAACCGTTCGAAATTCCTACGAGCAGTACTTC.

The genes are TRBV5-1 and TRBJ2-5, with a possible D match to TRBD2 (6 bases). The CDR3 sequence is 15 residues long. V was pared by 4 bases and J by 1 base, with 14 bases between. CDR1 and CDR2 from the germline V gene are SGHRS and YFSETQ. CDR3 DNA sequence: TGCGCCAGCAGCGACGCTCCCGGGGGCCAAGAGACCCAGTACTTC. Encoded protein: CASSDAPGGQETQYF. Full variable domain (rest looked up from reference TRBV5-1 and TRBJ2-5): KAGVTQTPRYLIKTRGQQVTLSCSPISGHRSVSWYQQTPGQGLQFLFEYFSETQRNKGNFPGRFSGRQFSNSRSEMNVSTLELGDSALYLCASSDAPGGQETQYFGPGTRLLVL.

The CDR3 loop is CASRMPPATNEKLFF. The CDR3 DNA reads as TGTGCCAGCAGAATGCCCCCAGCAACTAATGAAAAACTGTTTTTT. This chain joins TRBV6-1 and TRBJ1-4; D remains ambiguous. The CDR3 sequence is 15 residues long. V was shortened by 6 bases and J by 0 bases, with 11 bases between the two germline ends. CDR1 and CDR2 (germline): MNHNS, SASEGT.

CDR3 bases: TGTGCCAGCAGAGGAGGGTCTGTGAACACTGAAGCTTTCTTT. It codes for CASRGGSVNTEAFF. This chain links TRBV6-1 with TRBJ1-1; D unresolved. The germline V and J ends were trimmed by 6 bases and 0 bases, with 11 bases remaining between them. This CDR3 is built from 14 residues. Per germline, CDR1 MNHNS and CDR2 SASEGT.

The chain employs TRBV28 and TRBJ2-7, with D possibly being TRBD1 (6 bases). From germline, CDR1 is MDHEN and CDR2 SYDVKM. CDR3 length equals 15 residues. V lost 4 bases and J lost 4, with 17 bases in between. Written as DNA, the CDR3 is TGTGCCAGCAGTTCTAGACAGGCTCGTTCGTACGAGCAGTACTTC. This gives the protein CASSSRQARSYEQYF.

This chain links TRBV5-1 with TRBJ2-2, with D possibly being TRBD1 (6 bases). With 0 bases removed from V and 1 base from J, the gap between germline ends came to 10 bases. CDR3 length equals 16 residues. Germline V gene sequence: CDR1 SGHRS, CDR2 YFSETQ. CDR3: CASSLEGTLNTGELFF. The CDR3 bases are TGCGCCAGCAGCTTGGAGGGGACACTGAACACCGGGGAGCTGTTTTTT.

Written as DNA, the CDR3 is TGTGCCAGCAGCGCAGGGACAGCTTGGTCCTACGAGCAGTACTTC. Translated: CASSAGTAWSYEQYF. The chain links TRBV9 to TRBJ2-7, with 7 bases that match TRBD1. J gave up 1 base and V 3 bases, and 7 bases lay outside the gene matches. Germline values: CDR1 SGDLS, CDR2 YYNGEE. CDR3 length: 15 residues.